One sample yielded the 27 T cell receptor beta chains listed below, sequenced in a study of cytomegalovirus exposure and HLA in healthy donors. PCR amplification relied on 60 Vbeta primers (plus 13 Jbeta primers). Assay used: immunoSEQ multiplex PCR; TCRdb lists only in-frame clones, some missing. The table has about 130,000 clones, about 84% seen once. The sample consisted of PBMCs. These receptors were obtained from a boy aged 10-17 years in good health and CMV-seronegative.

The chain has TRBV19 and TRBJ2-1, with 8 positions matching TRBD1. The V gene's germline CDR1 is LNHDA and CDR2 SQIVND (reference sequence). The V and J ends lost 6 bases and 5 bases, in that order; junction bases with no gene match: 9. The CDR3 sequence is 15 residues long. CDR3 sequence (DNA): TGTGCCAGTAGCCCAGGGGGCGGTAGAGACAATGAGCAGTTCTTC. Protein: CASSPGGGRDNEQFF.

This clone was found a few times. This chain uses TRBV2 with TRBJ1-1, with 8 bases that match TRBD1. V lost 8 bases to trimming and J lost 1 base; unmatched junction nucleotides: 0. This CDR3 contains 12 residues. The germline V gene encodes CDR1 SNHLY and CDR2 FYNNEI. The CDR3 protein is CASGTGNTEAFF. In DNA, the CDR3 is TGTGCCAGCGGGACAGGGAACACTGAAGCTTTCTTT.

The V and J genes are TRBV18 and TRBJ1-3; D call uncertain. The CDR3 sequence is 16 residues long. Germline loops: CDR1 KGHSH, CDR2 LQKENI. The V end was cut by 3 bases, the J end by 0 bases, with 12 bases between. In DNA form, the CDR3 reads TGTGCCAGCTCACCCGTCGGTGAGGTCTCTGGAAACACCATATATTTT. It yields the protein CASSPVGEVSGNTIYF.

The V gene is TRBV7-8, the J gene TRBJ1-2; no reliable D call. Germline values: CDR1 SGHVS, CDR2 FQNEAQ. This CDR3 spans 13 amino acids. V lost 0 bases and J lost 5, with 7 bases in between. CDR3 protein: CASSLAMEYGYTF. The CDR3 DNA sequence: TGTGCCAGCAGCTTAGCCATGGAGTATGGCTACACCTTC. The whole variable domain, remainder taken from reference TRBV7-8 and TRBJ1-2, is GAGVSQSPRYKVAKRGQDVALRCDPISGHVSLFWYQQALGQGPEFLTYFQNEAQLDKSGLPSDRFFAERPEGSVSTLKIQRTQQEDSAVYLCASSLAMEYGYTFGSGTRLTVV.

This clone was seen a single time. The J gene is TRBJ2-6, the V gene TRBV5-4; D not resolved. CDR1 and CDR2 (germline): SGHNT, YYREEE (reference sequence). The CDR3 has 20 amino acids. Trimming stripped 5 bases from V and 0 bases from J, with 24 bases between. The CDR3 DNA sequence: TGTGCCAGCAGGGGTCGAGGAAGGCCGAATCTGAGCTCTGGGGCCAACGTCCTGACTTTC. Translating it yields CASRGRGRPNLSSGANVLTF.

This rearrangement joins TRBV11-3 to TRBJ2-2, with TRBD1 as a possible D gene (5 bases). CDR3 size: 16 residues. Trimming removed 2 bases at V and 4 bases at J, with 14 bases between. Germline lookup yields CDR1 SGHNT and CDR2 YENEEA. The CDR3 here is CASSLRQGFGTGELFF. CDR3 coding DNA: TGTGCCAGCAGCTTAAGGCAGGGCTTCGGCACCGGGGAGCTGTTTTTT.

The V and J genes are TRBV5-1 and TRBJ2-3; D is perhaps TRBD1 (6 bases). Deletions cut 4 bases from V and 9 bases from J, with 15 bases between. Germline CDR1 is SGHRS and CDR2 is YFSETQ. The CDR3 consists of 13 residues. CDR3 nucleotides: TGCGCCAGCAGCCTCGACAGGTTAGGGACGCAGTATTTT. It codes for CASSLDRLGTQYF.

The chain links TRBV14 to TRBJ2-7; 7 positions match TRBD1. Looked up from germline, CDR1 is SGHDN and CDR2 is FVKESK. J gave up 4 bases and V 0 bases, and 3 bases lay outside the gene matches. The CDR3 runs to 14 residues. The CDR3 region has the DNA TGTGCCAGCAGCCAAGAGACAGGGATTTACGAGCAGTACTTC. It yields the protein CASSQETGIYEQYF.

The CDR3 reads CASSLGARGTGELFF. CDR3 DNA: TGTGCCAGCAGCTTAGGAGCCAGGGGCACCGGGGAGCTGTTTTTT. The chain couples TRBV7-2 to TRBJ2-2; a possible D gene is TRBD1 (6 bases). CDR1 is SGHTA, CDR2 FQGNSA, per germline. Trimming pared 1 base from V and 4 bases from J, leaving 10 bases between. CDR3 length: 15 residues.

The chain carries TRBV30 and TRBJ2-7, with 7 bases fitting TRBD1. The V gene's germline CDR1 is GTSNPN and CDR2 SVGIG (reference sequence). This CDR3 comprises 13 residues. V dropped 2 bases and J dropped 4; count of bases not matched to a gene: 5. CDR3 in amino acids: CAWSNRGSYEQYF. CDR3 DNA: TGTGCCTGGAGTAACAGGGGCAGTTACGAGCAGTACTTC. Complete variable domain (other parts from reference TRBV30 and TRBJ2-7): SQTIHQWPATLVQPVGSPLSLECTVEGTSNPNLYWYRQAAGRGLQLLFYSVGIGQISSEVPQNLSASRPQDRQFILSSKKLLLSDSGFYLCAWSNRGSYEQYFGPGTRLTVT.

CDR3 in DNA: TGTGCCAGCAGGGGTTACGCTAGCGGTTCCTACGAGCAGTACTTC. It encodes CASRGYASGSYEQYF. V is TRBV25-1 and J is TRBJ2-7, with TRBD2 matching 7 bases. Unmatched junction bases numbered 9, after V lost 6 bases and J lost 1 base. This CDR3 has 15 amino acids. Germline assignment: CDR1 MGHDK and CDR2 SYGVNS.

V gene TRBV27 combines with J gene TRBJ2-3; 12 nucleotides line up with TRBD2. V lost 4 bases and J lost 5; bases outside the gene matches: 4. Germline V gene lookup returns CDR1 MNHEY and CDR2 SMNVEV (reference sequence). The CDR3 runs 15 residues. CDR3 DNA sequence: TGTGCCAGCAGTTCTTGGACTAGCGGGAAAGATACGCAGTATTTT. It encodes CASSSWTSGKDTQYF.

The chain employs TRBV19 and TRBJ2-7; tentative D call: TRBD1 (5 bases). The CDR3 consists of 14 residues. Germline V lookup: CDR1 LNHDA, CDR2 SQIVND (reference sequence). Trimming removed 9 bases from V and 5 bases from J, with 20 bases in between. CDR3 loop: CASKDTPDVHEQYF. CDR3 DNA: TGTGCCAGCAAGGACACGCCGGACGTCCACGAGCAGTACTTC.

The chain combines TRBV10-3 with TRBJ2-3; 9 bases fit TRBD2. Germline V CDR1 and CDR2: ENHRY, SYGVKD. The CDR3 is 15 amino acids. Trimming removed 2 bases from V and 6 bases from J; junction bases left unmatched: 6. The CDR3 loop reads CAISEEVAGVDTQYF. The CDR3 nucleotides are TGTGCCATCAGTGAGGAGGTAGCGGGAGTTGATACGCAGTATTTT.

The genes are TRBV19 and TRBJ1-2; the match to TRBD1 covers 9 bases. The CDR3 sequence is 15 residues long. Germline assignment: CDR1 LNHDA and CDR2 SQIVND (reference sequence). J was trimmed by 4 bases and V by 7 bases; bases with no gene match: 10. The CDR3 here is CASTPWAGQGYGYTF. The CDR3, as DNA: TGTGCCAGTACCCCATGGGCGGGACAGGGCTATGGCTACACCTTC. Combining the CDR3 with reference TRBV19 and TRBJ1-2 gives the whole variable domain DGGITQSPKYLFRKEGQNVTLSCEQNLNHDAMYWYRQDPGQGLRLIYYSQIVNDFQKGDIAEGYSVSREKKESFPLTVTSAQKNPTAFYLCASTPWAGQGYGYTFGSGTRLTVV.

The gene calls are TRBV30 and TRBJ2-7; 9 bases align to TRBD1. V was clipped by 3 bases and J by 6 bases; unmatched bases: 6. CDR1 and CDR2 from the germline V gene are GTSNPN and SVGIG (reference sequence). This CDR3 has 13 residues. DNA for the CDR3: TGTGCCTGGAGCCGGACAGGGGATGCCGAGCAGTACTTC. This translates into CAWSRTGDAEQYF.

The chain couples TRBV2 to TRBJ2-7; D gene ambiguous. Germline CDR1 and CDR2: SNHLY and FYNNEI. The CDR3 sequence is 14 residues long. Between the trimmed V and J ends, which lost 2 bases and 5 bases, there was a span of 13 bases. The CDR3 reads CASSEQSFRHEQYF. The DNA of the CDR3 is TGTGCCAGCAGTGAACAGTCCTTTCGCCACGAGCAGTACTTC.

The rearrangement joins TRBV30 to TRBJ2-1; tentative D call: TRBD2 (5 bases). The CDR3 consists of 14 residues. The V and J ends lost 0 bases and 4 bases respectively, with 10 bases between them. Germline CDR1 reads GTSNPN; CDR2 reads SVGIG (reference sequence). The CDR3 region has the DNA TGTGCCTGGAGTGTAGGACTTAGTTACAATGAGCAGTTCTTC. Residues: CAWSVGLSYNEQFF.

This clone was seen only a few times. The same CDR3 also results from other DNA sequences found in this sample. This chain uses TRBV30 with TRBJ2-1, with 11 bases aligning to TRBD1. CDR1 is GTSNPN, CDR2 SVGIG, per germline (reference sequence). This CDR3 contains 12 residues. Trimming took 8 bases from V and 4 from J; bases not matched to a gene: 1. CDR3 residues: CAGTGGYNEQFF. CDR3 sequence (DNA): TGTGCCGGGACAGGGGGTTACAATGAGCAGTTCTTC.

The rearrangement links TRBV20-1 to TRBJ1-5; D call uncertain. V was clipped by 7 bases and J by 8 bases, with 9 bases between them. The CDR3 has 10 residues. Looked up from germline, CDR1 is DFQATT and CDR2 is SNEGSKA (reference sequence). CDR3 amino acids: CSGPREPQHF. The CDR3 nucleotides read TGCAGTGGCCCGCGAGAGCCCCAGCATTTT.

This clone was observed once. V and J are TRBV5-4 and TRBJ2-3; 7 nucleotides align to TRBD2. The junction had 3 bases not matched to a gene; V was cut back by 1 base and J by 1 base. This CDR3 spans 15 amino acids. CDR1 and CDR2 from the germline V gene are SGHNT and YYREEE (reference sequence). The CDR3 here is CASSLLGRGTDTQYF. In DNA, the CDR3 is TGTGCCAGCAGCTTGTTAGGGAGGGGCACAGATACGCAGTATTTT.

This chain joins TRBV27 and TRBJ1-1, with 8 positions matching TRBD1. V shed 5 bases and J 1 base; nucleotides not matched to a gene: 12. CDR3 length: 17 amino acids. CDR1 is MNHEY and CDR2 is SMNVEV in the germline V gene (reference sequence). The CDR3 loop is CASSAARYGQGNTEAFF. The CDR3 DNA is TGTGCCAGCAGTGCAGCCCGCTATGGACAGGGGAACACTGAAGCTTTCTTT.

This chain links TRBV19 with TRBJ1-1; 8 bases line up with TRBD1. The V gene's germline CDR1 is LNHDA and CDR2 SQIVND (reference sequence). This CDR3 has 18 residues. V was pared by 4 bases and J by 0 bases, with 13 bases of the junction left unmatched. CDR3 coding DNA: TGTGCCAGTAGTAGGGACAGGCAGAGTCTTGGCCTGAACACTGAAGCTTTCTTT. It encodes CASSRDRQSLGLNTEAFF.

The chain links TRBV5-1 to TRBJ2-3; no definite D call. The germline V gene has CDR1 SGHRS and CDR2 YFSETQ. Trimming removed 2 bases at V and 0 bases at J, with 4 bases between. This CDR3 has 13 residues. Written as DNA, the CDR3 is TGCGCCAGCAGCTTCATGAGCACAGATACGCAGTATTTT. Translating it yields CASSFMSTDTQYF.

J is TRBJ1-2 and V is TRBV5-6, with D possibly TRBD1 on 5 matching bases. The CDR3 sequence is 14 residues long. V lost 3 bases and J lost 0, with 9 bases in between. Germline V CDR1 and CDR2: SGHDT, YYEEEE. The CDR3 DNA reads as TGTGCCAGCAGCTGGGGCAGCGCTAACTATGGCTACACCTTC. Its translation is CASSWGSANYGYTF.

The gene calls are TRBV4-1 and TRBJ2-5; 7 positions agree with TRBD2. V shed 0 bases, J shed 5 bases, and the junction held 6 bases outside the gene matches. Per germline, CDR1 MGHRA and CDR2 YSYEKL. The CDR3 loop spans 15 amino acids. The CDR3 nucleotides read TGCGCCAGCAGCCAAGAACCGACTAGCAGCGAGACCCAGTACTTC. Its protein is CASSQEPTSSETQYF.

The rearrangement uses TRBV30 and TRBJ2-5; 9 bases are a match to TRBD2. The CDR3 runs 14 residues. V gave up 4 bases and J gave up 5 bases; unmatched junction bases: 8. Germline CDR1 is GTSNPN and CDR2 is SVGIG (reference sequence). CDR3: CAWTVREGGETQYF. As DNA, the CDR3 is TGTGCCTGGACAGTGCGGGAGGGCGGGGAGACCCAGTACTTC.